This T cell receptor beta chain emerged from a study of regulatory T cells in long-lasting Graves disease. The study's findings and limits: Possibly, accuracy suffered from the small sample size. New patients shared fewer public clonotypes (approximately 970) than persistent patients did (2,741).

In building TCR beta libraries, iRepertoire HTBI primers were used together with Arm-PCR of CDR3 regions. MiXCR was run by TCRdb on the multiplex PCR reads, yielding one entry per CDR3 protein. This table has roughly 500,000 distinct CDR3 sequences, about 20% appearing once. With regard to this clonotype: Its target is unknown.

Time point noted: persistent/refractory GD, antithyroid drugs over 5 years with positive TRAb. Construction of the TCR library relied on RNA isolated from PBMCs. The clonotype was recovered from a female donor with Graves disease. This material consisted of peripheral blood mononuclear cells (PBMCs), taken when the disease was refractory, from a patient treated with antithyroid drugs.

CDR3 loop: CASSPHGDSYEQYF. CDR3 bases: TGTGCCAGCTCACCACACGGGGACTCCTACGAGCAGTACTTC. V usage is TRBV18 and J usage is TRBJ2-7, with D perhaps matching TRBD2 (5 bases). Germline V gene data show CDR1 as KGHSH and CDR2 as LQKENI. The germline V and J ends were trimmed by 1 base and 0 bases, with 7 bases remaining between them. This CDR3 spans 14 amino acids.